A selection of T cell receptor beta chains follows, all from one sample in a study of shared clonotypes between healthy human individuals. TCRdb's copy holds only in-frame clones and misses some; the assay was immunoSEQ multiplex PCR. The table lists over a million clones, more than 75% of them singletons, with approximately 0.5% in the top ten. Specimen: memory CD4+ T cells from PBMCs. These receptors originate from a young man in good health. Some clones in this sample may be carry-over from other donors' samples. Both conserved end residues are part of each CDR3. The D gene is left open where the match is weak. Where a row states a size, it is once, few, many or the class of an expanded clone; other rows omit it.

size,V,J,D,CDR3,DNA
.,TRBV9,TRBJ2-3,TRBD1,CASSAIGQGPDTQYF,TGTGCCAGCAGCGCCATAGGACAGGGCCCAGATACGCAGTATTTT
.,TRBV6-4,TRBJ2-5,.,CASSEPRWQGKGTQYF,TGTGCCAGCAGTGAACCCCGATGGCAGGGGAAAGGGACCCAGTACTTC
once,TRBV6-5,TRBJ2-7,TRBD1,CASRPTRDRAYEQYF,TGTGCCAGCAGACCAACCCGGGACAGGGCCTACGAGCAGTACTTC
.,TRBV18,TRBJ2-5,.,CASSPPRETQYF,TGTGCCAGCTCACCACCGAGAGAGACCCAGTACTTC
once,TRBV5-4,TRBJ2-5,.,CASSLGMWETQYF,TGTGCCAGCAGCTTGGGAATGTGGGAGACCCAGTACTTC
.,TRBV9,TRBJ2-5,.,CASSVVGQETQYF,TGTGCCAGCAGCGTAGTGGGTCAAGAGACCCAGTACTTC
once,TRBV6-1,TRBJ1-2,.,CASRSRESSWGYTF,TGTGCCAGCAGAAGCCGGGAGTCCTCGTGGGGCTACACCTTC
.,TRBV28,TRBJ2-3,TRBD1,CASSTPGQGAKDTQYF,TGTGCCAGCAGTACACCGGGACAGGGGGCGAAAGATACGCAGTATTTT
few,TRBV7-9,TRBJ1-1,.,CASSLGSTAAAFF,TGTGCCAGCAGCTTAGGTTCGACAGCCGCAGCTTTCTTT
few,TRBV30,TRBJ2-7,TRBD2,CAWSVQREGRYEQYF,TGTGCCTGGAGTGTACAGCGGGAGGGCCGGTACGAGCAGTACTTC
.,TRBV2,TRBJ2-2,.,CASSPGQRTGELFF,TGTGCCAGCAGCCCGGGACAACGAACCGGGGAGCTGTTTTTT
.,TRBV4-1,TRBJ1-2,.,CASSQVTDFRGYTF,.
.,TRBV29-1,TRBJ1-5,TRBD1,CSVVDRGDQPQHF,TGCAGCGTCGTGGACAGGGGTGACCAGCCCCAGCATTTT
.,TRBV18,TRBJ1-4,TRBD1,CASSPGLGQAEKLFF,TGTGCCAGCTCACCAGGCCTAGGACAGGCTGAAAAACTGTTTTTT
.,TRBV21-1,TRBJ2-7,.,CASSSSYEQYF,TGTGCCAGCTCCAGCTCCTACGAGCAGTACTTC
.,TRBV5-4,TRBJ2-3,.,CASSLARDTQYF,TGTGCCAGCAGCTTGGCCCGGGATACGCAGTATTTT
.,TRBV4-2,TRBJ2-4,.,CASSQVRELGKNIQYF,TGTGCCAGCAGCCAAGTCCGGGAATTGGGCAAAAACATTCAGTACTTC
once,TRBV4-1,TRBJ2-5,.,CASSQVNRETQYF,TGCGCCAGCAGCCAAGTAAATCGAGAGACCCAGTACTTC
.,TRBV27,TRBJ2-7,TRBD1,CASSRQGAYEQYF,TGTGCCAGCAGTCGACAGGGGGCTTACGAGCAGTACTTC
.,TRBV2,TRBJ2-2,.,CASIGSPRGELFF,TGTGCCAGCATTGGCAGTCCTCGCGGGGAGCTGTTTTTT
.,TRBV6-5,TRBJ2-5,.,CASRPTSGKETQYF,TGTGCCAGCAGGCCGACGTCCGGAAAAGAGACCCAGTACTTC
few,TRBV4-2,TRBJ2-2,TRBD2,CASSQGLVGELFF,TGTGCCAGCAGCCAGGGACTAGTGGGGGAGCTGTTTTTT
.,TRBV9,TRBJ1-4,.,CASSKSEGLAEKLFF,TGTGCCAGCAGCAAGTCCGAGGGCTTGGCTGAAAAACTGTTTTTT
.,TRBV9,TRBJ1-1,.,CASSVLTGNTEAFF,TGTGCCAGCAGCGTTTTGACGGGGAACACTGAAGCTTTCTTT
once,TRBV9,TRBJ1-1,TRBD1,CASSARTGGTEAFF,TGTGCCAGCAGCGCCCGGACAGGGGGCACTGAAGCTTTCTTT
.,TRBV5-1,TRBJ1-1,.,CASSLGPTATEAFF,TGCGCCAGCAGCTTGGGTCCCACGGCGACTGAAGCTTTCTTT
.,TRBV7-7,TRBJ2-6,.,CASSATGANVLTF,TGTGCCAGCAGCGCGACTGGGGCCAACGTCCTGACTTTC
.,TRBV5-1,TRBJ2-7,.,CASSRDGSSYEQYF,TGCGCCAGCAGCCGGGACGGAAGCTCCTACGAGCAGTACTTC
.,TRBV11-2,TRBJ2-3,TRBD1,CASRPNPGGMTDTQYF,TGTGCCAGCAGACCGAACCCAGGGGGCATGACAGATACGCAGTATTTT
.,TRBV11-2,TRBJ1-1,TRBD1,CASSSGQGAETEAFF,TGTGCCAGCAGCTCAGGGCAGGGGGCAGAAACTGAAGCTTTCTTT
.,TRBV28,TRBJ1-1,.,CASSRGEDVNTEAFF,TGTGCCAGCAGCCGGGGGGAGGACGTAAACACTGAAGCTTTCTTT
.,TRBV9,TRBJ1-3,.,CASSVGGVVGNTIYF,TGTGCCAGCAGCGTAGGAGGGGTAGTTGGAAACACCATATATTTT
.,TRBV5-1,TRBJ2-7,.,CASSLGTGSSYEQYF,TGCGCCAGCAGCTTGGGGACCGGGAGCTCCTACGAGCAGTACTTC
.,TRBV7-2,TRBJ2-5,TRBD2,CASSLGTSGSLGETQYF,TGTGCCAGCAGCTTAGGAACTAGCGGGAGCTTAGGGGAGACCCAGTACTTC
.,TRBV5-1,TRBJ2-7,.,CASSLKGSSYEQYF,TGCGCCAGCAGCTTGAAGGGTTCCTCCTACGAGCAGTACTTC
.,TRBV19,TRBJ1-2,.,CASSIGRLLGLRPNYGYTF,TGTGCCAGTAGTATAGGTCGTTTATTGGGGCTCCGTCCTAACTATGGCTACACCTTC
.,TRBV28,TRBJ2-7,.,CASRSGGPYEQYF,TGTGCCAGCAGATCGGGGGGCCCCTACGAGCAGTACTTC
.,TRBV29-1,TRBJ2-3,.,CSVGPNSGITDTQYF,TGCAGCGTTGGCCCCAATTCGGGAATCACAGATACGCAGTATTTT
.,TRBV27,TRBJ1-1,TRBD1,CASSHWGQGDTEAFF,TGTGCCAGCAGCCACTGGGGACAGGGGGACACTGAAGCTTTCTTT
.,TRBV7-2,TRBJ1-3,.,CASSLGGSGLGNTIYF,TGTGCCAGCAGCTTAGGGGGGTCGGGGTTGGGAAACACCATATATTTT
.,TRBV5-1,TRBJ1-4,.,CASSLGSSNNEKLFF,TGCGCCAGCAGCTTGGGATCCTCGAACAATGAAAAACTGTTTTTT
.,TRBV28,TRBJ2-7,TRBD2,CASSLGGWSSYEQYF,TGTGCCAGCAGTTTGGGGGGGTGGTCATCCTACGAGCAGTACTTC
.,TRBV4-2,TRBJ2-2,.,CASSQGVRGNTGELFF,TGTGCCAGCAGCCAAGGTGTACGGGGGAACACCGGGGAGCTGTTTTTT
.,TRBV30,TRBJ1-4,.,CAWSAAEKLFF,TGTGCCTGGAGTGCCGCTGAAAAACTGTTTTTT
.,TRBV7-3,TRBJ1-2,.,CASSPSQGRLAYGYTF,TGTGCCAGCAGCCCTAGCCAGGGAAGACTTGCCTATGGCTACACCTTC
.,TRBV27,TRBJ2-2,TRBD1,CASSLNRGTGELFF,TGTGCCAGCAGTTTAAACAGGGGCACCGGGGAGCTGTTTTTT
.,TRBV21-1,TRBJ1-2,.,CASGWGGRYGYTF,TGTGCCAGCGGCTGGGGGGGTCGATATGGCTACACCTTC
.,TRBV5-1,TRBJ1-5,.,CASSLMQNQPQHF,TGCGCCAGCAGCCTGATGCAGAATCAGCCCCAGCATTTT
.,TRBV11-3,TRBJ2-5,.,CASSLGPDPRSETQYF,TGTGCCAGCAGCTTAGGACCGGACCCCCGTTCGGAGACCCAGTACTTC
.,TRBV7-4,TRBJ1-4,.,CASSSRDGIKEKLFF,TGTGCCAGCAGCTCCCGGGACGGGATAAAGGAAAAACTGTTTTTT
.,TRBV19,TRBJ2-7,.,CASSIDRGSASYEQYF,TGTGCCAGTAGTATAGATCGGGGGTCAGCATCCTACGAGCAGTACTTC
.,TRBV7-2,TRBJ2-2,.,CASRVTRGGTGELFF,TGTGCCAGCAGGGTCACCAGGGGTGGCACCGGGGAGCTGTTTTTT
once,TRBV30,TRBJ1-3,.,CAWTTGTGNTIYF,TGTGCCTGGACCACAGGGACTGGAAACACCATATATTTT
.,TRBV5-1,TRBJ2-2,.,CASSSSLWELFF,TGCGCCAGCAGCTCCTCGCTTTGGGAGCTGTTTTTT
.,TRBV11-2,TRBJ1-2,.,CASSLAAGYGYTF,TGTGCCAGCAGCTTAGCCGCCGGCTATGGCTACACCTTC